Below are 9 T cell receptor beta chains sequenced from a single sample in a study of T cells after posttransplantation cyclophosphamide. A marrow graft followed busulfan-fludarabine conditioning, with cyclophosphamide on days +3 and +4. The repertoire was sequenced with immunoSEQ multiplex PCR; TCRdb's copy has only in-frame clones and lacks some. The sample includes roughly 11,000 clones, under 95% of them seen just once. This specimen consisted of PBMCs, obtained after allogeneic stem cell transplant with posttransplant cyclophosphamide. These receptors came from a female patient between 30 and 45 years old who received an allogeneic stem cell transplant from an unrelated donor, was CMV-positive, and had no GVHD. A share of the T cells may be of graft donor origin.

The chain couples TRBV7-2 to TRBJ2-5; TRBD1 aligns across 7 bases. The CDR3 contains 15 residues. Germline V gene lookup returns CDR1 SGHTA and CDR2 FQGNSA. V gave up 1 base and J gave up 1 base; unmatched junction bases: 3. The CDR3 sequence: CASSLVDRAQETQYF. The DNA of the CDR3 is TGTGCCAGCAGCTTAGTCGACAGGGCCCAAGAGACCCAGTACTTC.

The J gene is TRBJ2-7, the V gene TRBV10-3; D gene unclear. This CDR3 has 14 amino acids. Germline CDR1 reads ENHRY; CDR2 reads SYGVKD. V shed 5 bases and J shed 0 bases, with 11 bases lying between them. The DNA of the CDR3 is TGTGCCATCAGTTACGACGCTAGCTCCTACGAGCAGTACTTC. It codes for CAISYDASSYEQYF.

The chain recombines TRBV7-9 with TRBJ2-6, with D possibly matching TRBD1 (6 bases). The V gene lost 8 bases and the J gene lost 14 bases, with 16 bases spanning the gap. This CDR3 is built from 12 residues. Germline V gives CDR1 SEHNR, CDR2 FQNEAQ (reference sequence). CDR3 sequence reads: CASGGLNSILTF. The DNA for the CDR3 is TGTGCCAGCGGGGGCCTTAACAGCATCCTGACTTTC. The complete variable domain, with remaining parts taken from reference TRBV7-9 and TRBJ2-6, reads DTGVSQNPRHKITKRGQNVTFRCDPISEHNRLYWYRQTLGQGPEFLTYFQNEAQLEKSRLLSDRFSAERPKGSFSTLEIQRTEQGDSAMYLCASGGLNSILTFGAGSRLTVL.

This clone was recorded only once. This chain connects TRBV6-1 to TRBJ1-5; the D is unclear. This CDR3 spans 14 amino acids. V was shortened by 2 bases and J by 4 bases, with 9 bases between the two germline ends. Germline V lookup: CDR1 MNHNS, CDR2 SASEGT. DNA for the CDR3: TGTGCCAGCAGTGAAAACCGCAGAAATCAGCCCCAGCATTTT. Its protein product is CASSENRRNQPQHF.

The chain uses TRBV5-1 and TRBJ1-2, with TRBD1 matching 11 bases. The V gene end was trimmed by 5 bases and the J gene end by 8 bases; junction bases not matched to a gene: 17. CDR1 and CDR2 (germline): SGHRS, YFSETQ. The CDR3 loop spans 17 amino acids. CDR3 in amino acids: CASRPTSTGQGARGYTF. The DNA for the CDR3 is TGCGCCAGCAGGCCAACCTCGACAGGACAGGGGGCGCGAGGCTACACCTTC. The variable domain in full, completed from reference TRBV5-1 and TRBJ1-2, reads KAGVTQTPRYLIKTRGQQVTLSCSPISGHRSVSWYQQTPGQGLQFLFEYFSETQRNKGNFPGRFSGRQFSNSRSEMNVSTLELGDSALYLCASRPTSTGQGARGYTFGSGTRLTVV.

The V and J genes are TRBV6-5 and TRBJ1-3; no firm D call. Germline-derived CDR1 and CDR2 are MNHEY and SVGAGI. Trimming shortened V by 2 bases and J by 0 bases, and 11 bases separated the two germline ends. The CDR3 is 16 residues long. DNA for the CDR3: TGTGCCAGCAGTTACGGTGAAGGACTCTCTGGAAACACCATATATTTT. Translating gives CASSYGEGLSGNTIYF.

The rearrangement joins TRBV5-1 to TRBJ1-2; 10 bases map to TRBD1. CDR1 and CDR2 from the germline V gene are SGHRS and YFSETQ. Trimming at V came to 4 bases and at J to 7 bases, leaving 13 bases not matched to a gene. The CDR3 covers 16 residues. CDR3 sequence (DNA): TGCGCCAGCAGCCCTAATTTTGGGACAGGGGACGGTGGCTACACCTTC. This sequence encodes CASSPNFGTGDGGYTF.

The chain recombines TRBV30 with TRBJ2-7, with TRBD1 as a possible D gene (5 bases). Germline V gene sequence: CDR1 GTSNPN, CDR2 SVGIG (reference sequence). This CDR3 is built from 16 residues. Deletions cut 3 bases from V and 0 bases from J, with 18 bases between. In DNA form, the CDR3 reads TGTGCCTGGAGCCTCCCAGGGCCAAGGAGCTCCTACGAGCAGTACTTC. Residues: CAWSLPGPRSSYEQYF.

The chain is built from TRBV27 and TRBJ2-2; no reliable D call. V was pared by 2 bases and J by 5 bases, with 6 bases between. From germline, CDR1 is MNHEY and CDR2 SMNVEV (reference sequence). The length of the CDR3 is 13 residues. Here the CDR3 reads CASSLLNTGELFF. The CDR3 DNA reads TGTGCCAGCAGTTTACTAAATACCGGGGAGCTGTTTTTT.